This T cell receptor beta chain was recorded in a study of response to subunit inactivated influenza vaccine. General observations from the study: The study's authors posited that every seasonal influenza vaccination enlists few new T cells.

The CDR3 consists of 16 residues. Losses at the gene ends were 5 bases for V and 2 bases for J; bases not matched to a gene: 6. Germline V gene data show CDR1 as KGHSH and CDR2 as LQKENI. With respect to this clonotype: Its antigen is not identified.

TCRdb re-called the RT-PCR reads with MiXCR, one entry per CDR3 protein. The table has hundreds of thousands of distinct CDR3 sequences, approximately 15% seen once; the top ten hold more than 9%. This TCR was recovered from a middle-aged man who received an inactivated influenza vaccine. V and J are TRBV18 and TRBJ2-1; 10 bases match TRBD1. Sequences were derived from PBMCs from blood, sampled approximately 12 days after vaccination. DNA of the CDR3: TGTGCCAGCTCAACCGGGACAGGGGCGGCCTACAATGAGCAGTTCTTC. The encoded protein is CASSTGTGAAYNEQFF.